The 17 T cell receptor beta chains below come from one sample, sequenced in a study of monozygotic twins with cystic fibrosis. This table comes from immunoSEQ multiplex PCR, and its TCRdb copy is limited to in-frame clones, with some not included. The table has tens of thousands of clones, 96% seen once. Sequencing was done on a sample of blood. These receptors originate from a girl aged 2-15 years with cystic fibrosis.

This chain connects TRBV6-1 to TRBJ2-7; D might be TRBD1 (5 bases). Germline-derived CDR1 and CDR2 are MNHNS and SASEGT. CDR3 length: 13 amino acids. The ends were cut back, 2 bases at V and 2 bases at J, with 7 bases in the middle. The CDR3 region is CASSERQTYEQYF. The CDR3 coding sequence is TGTGCCAGCAGTGAAAGACAGACCTACGAGCAGTACTTC.

This clone was recorded only once. This sequence joins TRBV27 and TRBJ2-7; a weak D match, TRBD1 (6 bases). Per the germline V gene, CDR1 is MNHEY and CDR2 is SMNVEV (reference sequence). V gave up 1 base and J gave up 2 bases, with 9 bases separating them. The CDR3 totals 14 residues. This chain's CDR3 is CASSLYQGTYEQYF. In DNA, the CDR3 is TGTGCCAGCAGTTTATATCAGGGGACCTACGAGCAGTACTTC.

CDR3 nucleotides: TGTGCCAGTACACGCTCGGGGGCCCGCGAGCAGTACTTC. Translating gives CASTRSGAREQYF. V and J are TRBV6-5 and TRBJ2-7, with D possibly called TRBD1 or TRBD2 (6 bases each). Germline CDR1 MNHEY, CDR2 SVGAGI. Trimming removed 9 bases from V and 6 bases from J, with 18 bases in between. The CDR3 contains 13 residues.

This chain links TRBV28 with TRBJ1-1; 7 bases align to TRBD1. V was pared by 3 bases and J by 1 base, with 2 bases of the junction left unmatched. The CDR3 runs 14 residues. Germline values: CDR1 MDHEN, CDR2 SYDVKM. The CDR3 loop reads CASSFRDRNTEAFF. For the CDR3, the DNA is TGTGCCAGCAGTTTCCGGGACAGGAACACTGAAGCTTTCTTT. Combining the CDR3 with reference TRBV28 and TRBJ1-1 gives the whole variable domain DVKVTQSSRYLVKRTGEKVFLECVQDMDHENMFWYRQDPGLGLRLIYFSYDVKMKEKGDIPEGYSVSREKKERFSLILESASTNQTSMYLCASSFRDRNTEAFFGQGTRLTVV.

CDR3 region: CASSINRGGVDQPQHF. CDR3 bases: TGTGCCAGTAGTATAAACCGGGGAGGTGTCGATCAGCCCCAGCATTTT. The genes are TRBV19 and TRBJ1-5; D unclear. Trimming left V 2 bases short and J 5 bases short, with 16 bases between. The CDR3 has 16 residues. The germline gives CDR1 LNHDA, CDR2 SQIVND (reference sequence).

The chain links TRBV5-6 to TRBJ1-1; D is undetermined. V was trimmed by 4 bases and J by 4 bases, leaving 8 bases between them. The germline V gene encodes CDR1 SGHDT and CDR2 YYEEEE. This CDR3 has 12 amino acids. The CDR3 nucleotides read TGTGCCAGCAGCGTTATAGGCACTGAAGCTTTCTTT. Residues: CASSVIGTEAFF.

This chain uses TRBV27 with TRBJ2-7; 9 bases map to TRBD2. Germline V gene sequence: CDR1 MNHEY, CDR2 SMNVEV (reference sequence). This CDR3 has 14 amino acids. J gave up 4 bases and V 4 bases, and 5 bases lay outside the gene matches. CDR3 residues: CASSWASGMYEQYF. For the CDR3, the DNA is TGTGCCAGCAGTTGGGCTAGCGGGATGTACGAGCAGTACTTC.

V gene TRBV5-1 combines with J gene TRBJ2-1; a weak D match, TRBD2 (6 bases). Germline V gene lookup returns CDR1 SGHRS and CDR2 YFSETQ. The CDR3 runs 16 residues. Trimming shortened V by 4 bases and J by 4 bases, and 18 bases separated the two germline ends. For the CDR3, the DNA is TGCGCCAGCAGCGTGGGGTCCGTCGCGGGGTACAATGAGCAGTTCTTC. Protein product: CASSVGSVAGYNEQFF.

The chain is built from TRBV19 and TRBJ2-5; 10 nucleotides agree with TRBD2. The V gene's germline CDR1 is LNHDA and CDR2 SQIVND (reference sequence). The CDR3 length is 16 residues. V lost 2 bases and J lost 2; bases outside the gene matches: 5. The CDR3 nucleotides read TGTGCCAGTAGTATACTGGGACTAGCGACTCAAGAGACCCAGTACTTC. This sequence encodes CASSILGLATQETQYF.

The chain carries TRBV5-4 and TRBJ2-3; 14 bases map to TRBD2. J was trimmed by 4 bases and V by 5 bases; bases with no gene match: 0. Germline V gene lookup returns CDR1 SGHNT and CDR2 YYREEE (reference sequence). CDR3 size: 14 residues. Here the CDR3 reads CASRTSGRADTQYF. The DNA for the CDR3 is TGTGCCAGCAGGACTAGCGGGAGGGCAGATACGCAGTATTTT. Complete variable domain (other parts from reference TRBV5-4 and TRBJ2-3): ETGVTQSPTHLIKTRGQQVTLRCSSQSGHNTVSWYQQALGQGPQFIFQYYREEENGRGNFPPRFSGLQFPNYSSELNVNALELDDSALYLCASRTSGRADTQYFGPGTRLTVL.

The CDR3 region is CASSLAGTGNMNTEAFF. DNA for the CDR3: TGTGCCAGCAGCTTAGCGGGGACAGGAAACATGAACACTGAAGCTTTCTTT. The V gene is TRBV7-8, the J gene TRBJ1-1, with TRBD1 matching over 8 bases. The V segment lost 0 bases and the J segment 0 bases; nucleotides outside the gene matches: 6. In germline, CDR1 is SGHVS, CDR2 FQNEAQ. The CDR3 spans 17 residues. Supplemented by reference TRBV7-8 and TRBJ1-1, the full variable domain reads GAGVSQSPRYKVAKRGQDVALRCDPISGHVSLFWYQQALGQGPEFLTYFQNEAQLDKSGLPSDRFFAERPEGSVSTLKIQRTQQEDSAVYLCASSLAGTGNMNTEAFFGQGTRLTVV.

The chain links TRBV15 to TRBJ2-2; 13 positions match TRBD2. This CDR3 is 18 amino acids long. V lost 4 bases, J lost 2 bases, and 7 bases stayed unmatched. Germline V gene lookup returns CDR1 LNHNV and CDR2 YYDKDF (reference sequence). The CDR3 DNA follows: TGTGCCACCAGCAACTCGGGACTAGCGGGAAACAACACCGGGGAGCTGTTTTTT. This translates into CATSNSGLAGNNTGELFF.

The rearrangement joins TRBV27 to TRBJ2-2, with 10 bases that match TRBD2. From germline, CDR1 is MNHEY and CDR2 SMNVEV (reference sequence). V trimming: 2 bases; J trimming: 6 bases; junction bases outside the gene matches: 15. CDR3 size: 19 residues. This CDR3 reads CASSLRMKREGEWAGELFF. CDR3 DNA sequence: TGTGCCAGCAGTTTAAGGATGAAGCGGGAGGGCGAGTGGGCCGGGGAGCTGTTTTTT.

This chain joins TRBV4-3 and TRBJ1-5; no clear D. The CDR3 loop spans 13 amino acids. From germline, CDR1 is LGHNA and CDR2 YSLEER. The V and J ends lost 0 bases and 7 bases respectively, with 7 bases between them. CDR3: CASSQEGGQPQHF. For the CDR3, the DNA is TGCGCCAGCAGCCAAGAGGGTGGACAGCCCCAGCATTTT.

This clone appeared once. The chain carries TRBV28 and TRBJ1-1, with D uncertain. The CDR3 has 17 residues. V was clipped by 4 bases and J by 4 bases, with 22 bases between them. CDR1 is MDHEN, CDR2 SYDVKM, per germline. DNA for the CDR3: TGTGCCAGCAGTTCCCCCGGACGGCGGTTCGGGAGCACTGAAGCTTTCTTT. It is translated as CASSSPGRRFGSTEAFF.

The rearrangement joins TRBV6-5 to TRBJ2-1; D is possibly TRBD1 (5 bases). Looked up from germline, CDR1 is MNHEY and CDR2 is SVGAGI. There are 14 residues in the CDR3. Trimming cost V 6 bases and J 8 bases, with 17 bases left between them. CDR3 sequence: CASRPATAVDEQFF. The CDR3 coding sequence is TGTGCCAGCAGACCAGCGACAGCCGTGGATGAGCAGTTCTTC.

The J gene is TRBJ2-5, the V gene TRBV7-2, with D possibly called TRBD1 or TRBD2 (7 bases each). The V and J ends lost 5 bases and 3 bases respectively, with 16 bases between them. The CDR3 is 15 residues long. Germline V lookup: CDR1 SGHTA, CDR2 FQGNSA. Here the CDR3 DNA reads TGTGCCAGCAGCCAGAGCGGGACAGCTAAAGAGACCCAGTACTTC. It codes for CASSQSGTAKETQYF. Complete variable domain (other parts from reference TRBV7-2 and TRBJ2-5): GAGVSQSPSNKVTEKGKDVELRCDPISGHTALYWYRQSLGQGLEFLIYFQGNSAPDKSGLPSDRFSAERTGGSVSTLTIQRTQQEDSAVYLCASSQSGTAKETQYFGPGTRLLVL.